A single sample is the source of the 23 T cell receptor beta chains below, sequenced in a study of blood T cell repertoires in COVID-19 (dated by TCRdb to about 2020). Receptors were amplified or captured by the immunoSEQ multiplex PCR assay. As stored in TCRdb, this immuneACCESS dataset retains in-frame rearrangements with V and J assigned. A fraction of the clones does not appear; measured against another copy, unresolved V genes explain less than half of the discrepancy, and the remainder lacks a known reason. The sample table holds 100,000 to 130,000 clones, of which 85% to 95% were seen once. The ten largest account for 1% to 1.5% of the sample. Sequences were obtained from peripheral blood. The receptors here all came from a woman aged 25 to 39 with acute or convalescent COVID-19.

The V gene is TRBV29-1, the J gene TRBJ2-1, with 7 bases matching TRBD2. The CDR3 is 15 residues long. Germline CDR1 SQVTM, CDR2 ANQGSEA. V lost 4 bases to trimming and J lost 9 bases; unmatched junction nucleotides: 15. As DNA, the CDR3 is TGCAGCGTTGGGTTTAGACTAGCTAAATTGGGTGAGCAGTTCTTC. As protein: CSVGFRLAKLGEQFF.

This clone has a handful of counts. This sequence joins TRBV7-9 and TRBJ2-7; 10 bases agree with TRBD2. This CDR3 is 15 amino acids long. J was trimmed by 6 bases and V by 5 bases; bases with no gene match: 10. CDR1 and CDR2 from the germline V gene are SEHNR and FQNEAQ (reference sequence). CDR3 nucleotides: TGTGCCAGCAGCGGCAGCGGGGGGGCTGTCTCCGAGCAGTACTTC. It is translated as CASSGSGGAVSEQYF.

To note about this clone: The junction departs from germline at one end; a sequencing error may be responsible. DNA of the CDR3: TGTGCTAGCAGCCTGGGGACAGGGCGAACTAATGAAAAACTGTTTTTT. As protein: CASSLGTGRTNEKLFF. The rearrangement links TRBV7-7 to TRBJ1-4; 9 bases are shared with TRBD1. Germline CDR1 is SSHAT and CDR2 is FNYEAQ (reference sequence). The CDR3 extends over 16 amino acids.

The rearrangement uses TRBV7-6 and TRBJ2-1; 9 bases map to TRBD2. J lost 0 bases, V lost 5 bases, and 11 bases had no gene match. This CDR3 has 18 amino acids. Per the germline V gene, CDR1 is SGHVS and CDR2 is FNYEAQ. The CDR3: CASSARLAASNSYNEQFF. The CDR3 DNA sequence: TGTGCCAGCAGCGCCAGACTAGCGGCTTCCAACTCCTACAATGAGCAGTTCTTC.

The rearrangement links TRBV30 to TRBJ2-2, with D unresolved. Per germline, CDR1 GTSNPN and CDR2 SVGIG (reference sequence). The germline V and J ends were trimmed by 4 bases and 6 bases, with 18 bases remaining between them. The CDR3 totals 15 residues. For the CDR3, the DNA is TGTGCCTGGAATCTCATTGGAGCCAGCCCCGGGGAGCTGTTTTTT. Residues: CAWNLIGASPGELFF.

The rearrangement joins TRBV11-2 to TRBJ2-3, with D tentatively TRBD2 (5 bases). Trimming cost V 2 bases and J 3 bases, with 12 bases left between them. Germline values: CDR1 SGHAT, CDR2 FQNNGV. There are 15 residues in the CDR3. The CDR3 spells CASSLRGHVTDTQYF. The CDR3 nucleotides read TGTGCCAGCAGCTTACGAGGGCATGTGACAGATACGCAGTATTTT.

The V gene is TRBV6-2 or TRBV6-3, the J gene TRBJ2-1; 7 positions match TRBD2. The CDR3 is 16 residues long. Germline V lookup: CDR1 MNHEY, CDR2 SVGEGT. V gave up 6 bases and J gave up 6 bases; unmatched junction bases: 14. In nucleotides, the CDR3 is TGTGCCAGCAGCCCTAGAGCAGGGTCGGGAGGCAATGAGCAGTTCTTC. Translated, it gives CASSPRAGSGGNEQFF.

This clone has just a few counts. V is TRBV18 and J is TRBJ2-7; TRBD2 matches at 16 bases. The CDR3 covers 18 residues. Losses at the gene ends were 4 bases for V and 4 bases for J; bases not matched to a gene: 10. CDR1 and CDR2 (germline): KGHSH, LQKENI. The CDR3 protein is CASSLGLAGGTRTYEQYF. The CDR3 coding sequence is TGTGCCAGCTCACTGGGACTAGCGGGAGGGACAAGGACGTACGAGCAGTACTTC.

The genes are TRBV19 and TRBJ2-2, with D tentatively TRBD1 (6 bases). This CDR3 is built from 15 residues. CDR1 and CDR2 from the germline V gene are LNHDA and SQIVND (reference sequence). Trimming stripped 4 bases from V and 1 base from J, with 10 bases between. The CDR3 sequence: CASSNRDKNTGELFF. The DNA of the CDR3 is TGTGCCAGTAGTAACCGGGACAAGAACACCGGGGAGCTGTTTTTT.

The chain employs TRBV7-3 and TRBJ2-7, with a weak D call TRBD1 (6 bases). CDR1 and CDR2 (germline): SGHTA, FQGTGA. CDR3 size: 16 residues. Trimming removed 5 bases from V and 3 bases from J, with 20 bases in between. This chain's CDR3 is CASSPSGPPGDYEQYF. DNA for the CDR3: TGTGCCAGCAGCCCCTCGGGACCCCCAGGGGACTACGAGCAGTACTTC.

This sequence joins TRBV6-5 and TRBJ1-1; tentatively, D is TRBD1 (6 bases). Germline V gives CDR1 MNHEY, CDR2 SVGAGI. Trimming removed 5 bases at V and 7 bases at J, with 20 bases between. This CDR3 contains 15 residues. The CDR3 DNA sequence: TGTGCCAGCAGTCCTGATTTGGGGGCCCGGGGTGAAGCTTTCTTT. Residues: CASSPDLGARGEAFF.

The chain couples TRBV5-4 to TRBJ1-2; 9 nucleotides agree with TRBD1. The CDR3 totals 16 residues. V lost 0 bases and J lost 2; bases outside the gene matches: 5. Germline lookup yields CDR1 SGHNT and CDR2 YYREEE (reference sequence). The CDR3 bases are TGTGCCAGCAGCTTGGTACAGGGGGCGGGGAACTATGGCTACACCTTC. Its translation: CASSLVQGAGNYGYTF.

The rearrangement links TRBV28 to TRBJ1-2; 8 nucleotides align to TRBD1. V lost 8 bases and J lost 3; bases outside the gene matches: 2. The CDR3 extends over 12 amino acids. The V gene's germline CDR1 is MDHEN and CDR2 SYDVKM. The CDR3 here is CASGQGYYGYTF. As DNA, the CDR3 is TGTGCCAGCGGACAGGGCTACTATGGCTACACCTTC.

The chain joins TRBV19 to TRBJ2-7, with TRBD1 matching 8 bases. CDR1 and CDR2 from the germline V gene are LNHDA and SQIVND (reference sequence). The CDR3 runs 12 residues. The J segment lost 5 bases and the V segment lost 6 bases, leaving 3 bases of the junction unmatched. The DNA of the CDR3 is TGTGCCAGTAGCCCACAGGGGGACGAGCAGTACTTC. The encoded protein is CASSPQGDEQYF.

The CDR3 region is CASSHWTGHREKLFF. CDR3 DNA: TGTGCCAGTAGTCACTGGACAGGGCACCGTGAAAAACTGTTTTTT. The J gene is TRBJ1-4, the V gene TRBV19; 8 bases agree with TRBD1. J gave up 7 bases and V 5 bases, and 9 bases lay outside the gene matches. The length of the CDR3 is 15 residues. Looked up from germline, CDR1 is LNHDA and CDR2 is SQIVND (reference sequence).

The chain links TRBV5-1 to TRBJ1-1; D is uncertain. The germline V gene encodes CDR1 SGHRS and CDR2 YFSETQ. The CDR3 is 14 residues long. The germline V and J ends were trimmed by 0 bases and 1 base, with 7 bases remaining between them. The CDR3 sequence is CASSLASENTEAFF. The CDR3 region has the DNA TGCGCCAGCAGCTTGGCCTCAGAGAACACTGAAGCTTTCTTT.

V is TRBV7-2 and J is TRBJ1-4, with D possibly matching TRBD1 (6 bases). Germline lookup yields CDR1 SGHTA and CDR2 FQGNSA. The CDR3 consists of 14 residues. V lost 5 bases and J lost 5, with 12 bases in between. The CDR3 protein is CASSQRGGNEKLFF. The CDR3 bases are TGTGCCAGCAGCCAGAGGGGGGGAAATGAAAAACTGTTTTTT.

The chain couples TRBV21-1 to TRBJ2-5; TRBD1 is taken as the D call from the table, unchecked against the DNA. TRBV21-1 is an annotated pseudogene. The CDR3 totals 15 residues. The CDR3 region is CASSKGTAPQETQYF. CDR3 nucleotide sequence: TGTGCCAGCAGCAAAGGAACAGCTCCCCAAGAGACCCAGTACTTC.

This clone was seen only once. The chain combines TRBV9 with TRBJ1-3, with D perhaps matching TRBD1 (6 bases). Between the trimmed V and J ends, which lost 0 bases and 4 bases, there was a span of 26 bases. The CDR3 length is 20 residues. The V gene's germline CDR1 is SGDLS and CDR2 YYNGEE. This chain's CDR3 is CASSVVPPGQGSPGGNTIYF. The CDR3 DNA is TGTGCCAGCAGCGTAGTCCCCCCGGGACAAGGGTCCCCAGGGGGAAACACCATATATTTT.

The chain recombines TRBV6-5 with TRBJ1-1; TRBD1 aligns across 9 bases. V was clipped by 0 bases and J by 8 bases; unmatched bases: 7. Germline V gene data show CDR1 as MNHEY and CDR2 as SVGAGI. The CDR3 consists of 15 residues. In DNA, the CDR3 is TGTGCCAGCAGTTACTCGTTGACAGGGGGGTCAGAAGCTTTCTTT. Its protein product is CASSYSLTGGSEAFF.

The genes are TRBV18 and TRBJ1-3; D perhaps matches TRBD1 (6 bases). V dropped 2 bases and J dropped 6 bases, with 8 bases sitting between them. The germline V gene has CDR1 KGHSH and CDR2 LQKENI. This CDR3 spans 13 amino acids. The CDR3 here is CASSPGQPNTIYF. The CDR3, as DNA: TGTGCCAGCTCACCAGGACAGCCAAACACCATATATTTT.

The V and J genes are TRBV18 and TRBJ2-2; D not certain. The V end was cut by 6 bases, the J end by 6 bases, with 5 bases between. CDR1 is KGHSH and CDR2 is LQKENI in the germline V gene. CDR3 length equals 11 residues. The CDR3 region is CASSPAGELFF. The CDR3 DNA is TGTGCCAGCTCCCCCGCCGGGGAGCTGTTTTTT.

This chain's CDR3 is CASSQGTRGTGELFF. CDR3 DNA: TGCGCCAGCAGCCAAGGTACTAGAGGCACCGGGGAGCTGTTTTTT. This rearrangement joins TRBV4-1 to TRBJ2-2, with D possibly TRBD2 on 5 matching bases. V lost 1 base to trimming and J lost 4 bases, with 10 bases between them. The CDR3 extends over 15 amino acids. CDR1 MGHRA and CDR2 YSYEKL come from the germline V gene.